This is a list of T cell receptor beta chains from one sample in a study of T cell responses to AZD1222 COVID-19 vaccine. Profiled with immunoSEQ multiplex PCR; TCRdb holds only in-frame clones, not every one. The sample includes some 140,000 clones, 80% to 95% of them seen just once. The sequencing used peripheral blood, collected 28 days after the second AZD1222 dose. The receptors derive from an adult who received the AZD1222 COVID-19 vaccine. CDR3s include the opening cysteine and the closing phenylalanine or tryptophan. The D gene is left open where the match is weak.

d_call j_call v_call cdr3_aa
. TRBJ1-2 TRBV30 CAWSVWVNKNYGYTF
. TRBJ1-6 TRBV4-1 CASSQDRGRRGNNSPLHF
. TRBJ2-2 TRBV5-1 CASSPSVGANTGELFF
. TRBJ1-2 TRBV5-6 CASSFEGYGYTF
. TRBJ1-6 TRBV7-9 CASSLGADHNSPLHF
TRBD1 TRBJ2-5 TRBV25-1 CASSDGTGQETQYF
. TRBJ2-7 TRBV27 CASSRYVGTSYEQYF
. TRBJ2-7 TRBV10-3 CAIRGEGVAEQYF
. TRBJ1-5 TRBV6-2/TRBV6-3 CASSYYEGTFRNQPQHF
TRBD1 TRBJ2-5 TRBV6-6 CASTTTGGSGETQYF
. TRBJ1-6 TRBV28 CASSPTGTLNSPLHF
. TRBJ2-3 TRBV7-7 CASSQQGGRADTQYF